The 15 T cell receptor beta chains reported below all come from one sample, sequenced in a study of spatial heterogeneity in lung cancer. MiXCR, applied by TCRdb to the 5' RACE reads, yields one record per CDR3 protein. The sample lists approximately 44,000 distinct CDR3 sequences, about 11% occurring once. Time point here: sample taken at primary tumor resection. The input material, whole RNA from tumor, nontumor lung or frozen PBMC, was sequenced unsorted. Specimen: PBMCs, collected at surgery. The receptors originated from a female donor with early-stage non-small cell lung cancer.

This clonotype was recorded many times. This chain uses TRBV10-3 with TRBJ1-5; no clear D gene. V dropped 4 bases and J dropped 4 bases, with 8 bases sitting between them. CDR3 length: 13 amino acids. Germline V CDR1 and CDR2: ENHRY, SYGVKD. In DNA, the CDR3 is TGTGCCATCAGTGGGGGAGCAAATCAGCCCCAGCATTTT. Translated, it gives CAISGGANQPQHF.

CDR3 DNA sequence: TGCAGTGCTAGAGATCGGACGAACACTGAAGCTTTCTTT. As protein: CSARDRTNTEAFF. The V and J genes are TRBV20-1 and TRBJ1-1; no clear D gene. Germline lookup yields CDR1 DFQATT and CDR2 SNEGSKA (reference sequence). The CDR3 totals 13 residues. The V and J ends lost 0 bases and 1 base respectively, with 6 bases between them.

This clonotype has a count of ten or more. V usage is TRBV2 and J usage is TRBJ1-5, with a weak D call TRBD1 (5 bases). The V gene lost 5 bases and the J gene lost 11 bases, with 16 bases spanning the gap. Per germline, CDR1 SNHLY and CDR2 FYNNEI. There are 13 residues in the CDR3. CDR3 loop: CASSSVWGEAQHF. The CDR3, as DNA: TGTGCCAGCAGTAGCGTATGGGGCGAAGCCCAGCATTTT.

The V gene is TRBV9, the J gene TRBJ2-6; D possibly corresponds to TRBD2 (5 bases). With 0 bases removed from V and 0 bases from J, the gap between germline ends came to 19 bases. Germline loops: CDR1 SGDLS, CDR2 YYNGEE. The CDR3 totals 20 residues. CDR3 in amino acids: CASSVAPKADPSSGANVLTF. For the CDR3, the DNA is TGTGCCAGCAGCGTAGCCCCAAAAGCGGACCCCAGCTCTGGGGCCAACGTCCTGACTTTC.

There are many counts of this clonotype. CDR3 region: CASSIDREEAGELFF. In nucleotides, the CDR3 is TGCGCCAGCAGCATAGACAGGGAAGAGGCCGGGGAGCTGTTTTTT. The chain uses TRBV5-1 and TRBJ2-2, with TRBD1 matching over 7 bases. The CDR3 is made up of 15 amino acids. The J segment lost 6 bases and the V segment lost 4 bases, leaving 9 bases of the junction unmatched. Germline CDR1 and CDR2: SGHRS and YFSETQ.

The J gene is TRBJ2-7, the V gene TRBV28; 7 nucleotides align to TRBD1. Germline loops: CDR1 MDHEN, CDR2 SYDVKM. Trimming removed 10 bases from V and 5 bases from J; junction bases left unmatched: 11. The CDR3 is made up of 13 amino acids. DNA of the CDR3: TGTGCCACCGTCGACAGGGATCACGACGAGCAGTACTTC. Translated: CATVDRDHDEQYF.

This clonotype was seen more than once but under ten times. Given a much more abundant clone one base away, this may be a read error. The V gene is TRBV29-1, the J gene TRBJ2-1, with D possibly being TRBD2 (5 bases). Trimming left V 7 bases short and J 6 bases short, with 16 bases between. Germline values: CDR1 SQVTM, CDR2 ANQGSEA. The CDR3 runs to 13 residues. The DNA of the CDR3 is TGCAGCGGCGCGCTAGCAGTGGGCAATGAGCAGTTCTTC. Translation: CSGALAVGNEQFF.

The sample holds a few counts of this clonotype. The rearrangement links TRBV12-3 or TRBV12-4 to TRBJ2-4, with 7 bases that match TRBD2. The CDR3 contains 15 residues. Losses at the gene ends were 5 bases for V and 0 bases for J; bases not matched to a gene: 4. In nucleotides, the CDR3 is TGTGCCAGCAGTCCCTTAGCGGGAGCCAAAAACATTCAGTACTTC. Translated: CASSPLAGAKNIQYF.

This clonotype was counted between two and nine times. The genes are TRBV5-1 and TRBJ1-1; the match to TRBD1 covers 7 bases. Germline values: CDR1 SGHRS, CDR2 YFSETQ. CDR3 length: 15 residues. The V and J ends lost 0 bases and 1 base, in that order; junction bases with no gene match: 3. In nucleotides, the CDR3 is TGCGCCAGCAGCTTGGGGCAGGGGGAGAACACTGAAGCTTTCTTT. It yields the protein CASSLGQGENTEAFF.

In its sample, this clonotype was seen many times. The V and J genes are TRBV7-2 and TRBJ2-7; D gene uncertain. Germline CDR1 and CDR2: SGHTA and FQGNSA. The CDR3 contains 14 residues. Trimming cost V 5 bases and J 5 bases, with 16 bases left between them. In DNA, the CDR3 is TGTGCCAGCAGCCCCGACCCGACTCGTCACGAGCAGTACTTC. It codes for CASSPDPTRHEQYF.

This clonotype was observed many times. V is TRBV20-1 and J is TRBJ2-3, with D unclear. The germline V gene has CDR1 DFQATT and CDR2 SNEGSKA (reference sequence). The germline V and J ends were trimmed by 4 bases and 7 bases, with 6 bases remaining between them. The CDR3 is 10 residues long. CDR3 sequence reads: CSAKQNTQYF. The CDR3 region has the DNA TGCAGTGCTAAGCAAAATACGCAGTATTTT.

This clonotype was counted at least ten times. The rearrangement joins TRBV29-1 to TRBJ1-2; D not resolved. CDR3 length: 14 residues. The germline gives CDR1 SQVTM, CDR2 ANQGSEA. The V end lost 3 bases, the J end lost 2 bases, and 13 bases lay between the germline ends. CDR3 nucleotide sequence: TGCAGCGTTGACCCCGACTCGGTAAACTATGGCTACACCTTC. This encodes CSVDPDSVNYGYTF.

This clonotype was seen repeatedly, ten times or more. The chain links TRBV7-3 to TRBJ2-3; the D gene could be TRBD1 or TRBD2 (5 bases each). V was shortened by 2 bases and J by 1 base, with 10 bases between the two germline ends. The germline gives CDR1 SGHTA, CDR2 FQGTGA. The length of the CDR3 is 15 residues. The CDR3 loop is CASSLGPGRTDTQYF. The CDR3 nucleotides are TGTGCCAGCAGCTTAGGCCCGGGACGCACAGATACGCAGTATTTT.

A few counts support this clonotype. This chain links TRBV14 with TRBJ1-1, with 8 bases identical to TRBD1. The CDR3 runs to 15 residues. CDR1 is SGHDN, CDR2 FVKESK, per germline. The ends lost 0 bases at V and 4 bases at J; junction bases unmatched: 4. The CDR3 is CASSQEDRVSTEAFF. CDR3 coding DNA: TGTGCCAGCAGCCAAGAGGACAGGGTGAGCACTGAAGCTTTCTTT.

This sequence joins TRBV19 and TRBJ2-1; D is uncertain. The V and J ends lost 2 bases and 8 bases respectively, with 16 bases between them. The germline V gene has CDR1 LNHDA and CDR2 SQIVND (reference sequence). The CDR3 spans 15 residues. In DNA, the CDR3 is TGTGCCAGTAGTATAATGGGCTTTGGCGACCATGAGCAGTTCTTC. Its translation: CASSIMGFGDHEQFF. The full variable domain, in which reference TRBV19 and TRBJ2-1 provide the parts outside the CDR3, is DGGITQSPKYLFRKEGQNVTLSCEQNLNHDAMYWYRQDPGQGLRLIYYSQIVNDFQKGDIAEGYSVSREKKESFPLTVTSAQKNPTAFYLCASSIMGFGDHEQFFGPGTRLTVL.